This T cell receptor beta chain was obtained from a study of regulatory T cells in long-lasting Graves disease. This clonotype was counted a few times. Sequencing libraries for TCR beta were prepared with iRepertoire HTBI primers and Arm-PCR of CDR3 regions. Using its own MiXCR run on the multiplex PCR reads, TCRdb lists one record per CDR3 protein. In the table there are 360,000 or so distinct CDR3 sequences, roughly 24% of which are singletons. As to time point: persistent/refractory GD, antithyroid drugs over 5 years with positive TRAb. The TCR library was made from RNA that had been extracted from PBMCs in TRIzol. The material was peripheral blood mononuclear cells (PBMCs), obtained when the disease was refractory, from a patient treated with antithyroid drugs. This TCR derives from a woman aged 35 to 49 with Graves disease.

This CDR3 reads CATQSGRLTLYEQYF. CDR3 in DNA: TGTGCCACCCAAAGTGGCAGACTCACTCTCTACGAGCAGTACTTC. The J gene is TRBJ2-7, the V gene TRBV2; unclear D gene. Deletions cut 10 bases from V and 3 bases from J, with 22 bases between. Germline CDR1 is SNHLY and CDR2 is FYNNEI. CDR3 length: 15 residues.